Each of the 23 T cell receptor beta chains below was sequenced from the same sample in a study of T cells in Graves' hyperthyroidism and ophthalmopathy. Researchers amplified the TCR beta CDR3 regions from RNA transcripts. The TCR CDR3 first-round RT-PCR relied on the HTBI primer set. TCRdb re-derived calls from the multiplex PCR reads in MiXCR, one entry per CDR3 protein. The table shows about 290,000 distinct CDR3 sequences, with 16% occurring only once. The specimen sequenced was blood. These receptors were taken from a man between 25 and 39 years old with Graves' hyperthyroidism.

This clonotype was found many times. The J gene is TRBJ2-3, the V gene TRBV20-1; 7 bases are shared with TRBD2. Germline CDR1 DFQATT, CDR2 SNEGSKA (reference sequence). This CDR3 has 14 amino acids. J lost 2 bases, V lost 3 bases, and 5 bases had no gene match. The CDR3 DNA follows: TGCAGTGCTAGGGGAGGGAAAGACACAGATACGCAGTATTTT. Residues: CSARGGKDTDTQYF.

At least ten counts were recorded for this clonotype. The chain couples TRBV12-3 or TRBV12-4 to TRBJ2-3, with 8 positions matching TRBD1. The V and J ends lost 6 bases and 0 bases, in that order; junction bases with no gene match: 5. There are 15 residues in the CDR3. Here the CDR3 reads CASSATGASTDTQYF. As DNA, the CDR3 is TGTGCCAGCAGCGCGACAGGGGCTAGCACAGATACGCAGTATTTT.

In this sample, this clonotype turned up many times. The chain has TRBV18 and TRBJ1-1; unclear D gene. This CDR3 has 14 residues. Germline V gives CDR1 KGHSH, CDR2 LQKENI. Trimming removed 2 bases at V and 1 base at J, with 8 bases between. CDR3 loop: CASSPSDGNTEAFF. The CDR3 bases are TGTGCCAGCTCACCATCGGACGGGAACACTGAAGCTTTCTTT.

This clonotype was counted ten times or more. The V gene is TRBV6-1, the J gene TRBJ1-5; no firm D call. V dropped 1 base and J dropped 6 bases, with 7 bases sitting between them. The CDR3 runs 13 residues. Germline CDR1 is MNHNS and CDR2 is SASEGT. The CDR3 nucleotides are TGTGCCAGCAGTGAAGAACTAACTCAGCCCCAGCATTTT. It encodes CASSEELTQPQHF.

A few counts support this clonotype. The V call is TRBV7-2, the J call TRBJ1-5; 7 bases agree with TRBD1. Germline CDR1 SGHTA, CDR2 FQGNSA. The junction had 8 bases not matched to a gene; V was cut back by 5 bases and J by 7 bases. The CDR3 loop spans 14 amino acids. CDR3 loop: CASSLWTGGQPQHF. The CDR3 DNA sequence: TGTGCCAGCAGCCTATGGACAGGAGGACAGCCCCAGCATTTT.

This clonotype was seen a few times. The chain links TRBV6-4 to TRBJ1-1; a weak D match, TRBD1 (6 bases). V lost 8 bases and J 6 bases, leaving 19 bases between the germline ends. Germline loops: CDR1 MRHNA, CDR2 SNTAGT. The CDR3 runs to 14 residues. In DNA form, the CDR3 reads TGTGCCAGCCGCGGGACAATAAACCATCCTGAAGCTTTCTTT. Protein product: CASRGTINHPEAFF.

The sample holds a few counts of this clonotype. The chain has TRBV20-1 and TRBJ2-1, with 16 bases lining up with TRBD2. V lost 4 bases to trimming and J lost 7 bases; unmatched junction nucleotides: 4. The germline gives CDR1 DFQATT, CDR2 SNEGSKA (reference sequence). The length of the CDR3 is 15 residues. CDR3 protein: CSAMGTSGRGNEQFF. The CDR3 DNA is TGCAGTGCTATGGGGACTAGCGGGAGGGGGAATGAGCAGTTCTTC.

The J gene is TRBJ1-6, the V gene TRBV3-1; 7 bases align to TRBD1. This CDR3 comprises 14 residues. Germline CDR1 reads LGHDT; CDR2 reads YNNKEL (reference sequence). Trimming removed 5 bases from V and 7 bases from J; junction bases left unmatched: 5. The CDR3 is CASSLTGRNSPLHF. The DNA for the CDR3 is TGTGCCAGCAGCTTGACAGGGCGAAATTCACCCCTCCACTTT. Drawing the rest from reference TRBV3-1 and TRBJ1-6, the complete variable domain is DTAVSQTPKYLVTQMGNDKSIKCEQNLGHDTMYWYKQDSKKFLKIMFSYNNKELIINETVPNRFSPKSPDKAHLNLHINSLELGDSAVYFCASSLTGRNSPLHFGNGTRLTVT.

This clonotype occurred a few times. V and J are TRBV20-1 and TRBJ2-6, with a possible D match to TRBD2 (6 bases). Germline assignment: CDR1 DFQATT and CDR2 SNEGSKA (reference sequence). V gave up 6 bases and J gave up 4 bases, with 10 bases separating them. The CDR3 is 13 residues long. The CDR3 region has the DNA TGCAGTGCGGGGAGGTCCGGGGCCAACGTCCTGACTTTC. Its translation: CSAGRSGANVLTF.

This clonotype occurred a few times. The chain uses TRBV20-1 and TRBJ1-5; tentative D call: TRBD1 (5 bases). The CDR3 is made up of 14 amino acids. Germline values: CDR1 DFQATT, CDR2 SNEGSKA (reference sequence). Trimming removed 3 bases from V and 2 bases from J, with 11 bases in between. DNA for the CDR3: TGCAGTGCTAGCGGGCAGGGAGGCAATCAGCCCCAGCATTTT. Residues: CSASGQGGNQPQHF.

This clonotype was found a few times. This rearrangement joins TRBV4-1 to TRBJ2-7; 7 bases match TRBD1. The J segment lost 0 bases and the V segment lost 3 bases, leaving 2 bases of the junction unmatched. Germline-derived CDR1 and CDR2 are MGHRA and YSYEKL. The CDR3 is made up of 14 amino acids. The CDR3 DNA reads TGCGCCAGCAGCCATACAGGGGACTCCTACGAGCAGTACTTC. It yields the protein CASSHTGDSYEQYF.

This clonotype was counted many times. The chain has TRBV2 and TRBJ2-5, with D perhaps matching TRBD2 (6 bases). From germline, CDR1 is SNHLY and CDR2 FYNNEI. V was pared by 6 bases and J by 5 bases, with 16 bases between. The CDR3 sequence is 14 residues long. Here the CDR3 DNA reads TGTGCCAGCAGCCGGACCGGGGGTTCCGAGACCCAGTACTTC. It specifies CASSRTGGSETQYF.

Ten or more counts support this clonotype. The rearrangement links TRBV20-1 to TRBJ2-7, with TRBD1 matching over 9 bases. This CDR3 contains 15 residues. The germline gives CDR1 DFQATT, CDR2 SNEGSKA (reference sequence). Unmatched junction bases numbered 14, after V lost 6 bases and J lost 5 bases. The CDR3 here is CSAPSFRDRVHEQYF. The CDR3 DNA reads TGCAGTGCACCCTCTTTCCGGGACAGGGTCCACGAGCAGTACTTC.

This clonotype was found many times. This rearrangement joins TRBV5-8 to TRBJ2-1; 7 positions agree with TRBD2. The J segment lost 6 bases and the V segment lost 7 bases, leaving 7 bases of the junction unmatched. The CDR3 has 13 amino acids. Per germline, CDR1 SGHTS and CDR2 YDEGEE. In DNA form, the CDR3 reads TGTGCCAGCGATCGGTGGGGGGGCAATGAGCAGTTCTTC. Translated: CASDRWGGNEQFF. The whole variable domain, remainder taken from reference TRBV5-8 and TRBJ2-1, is EAGVTQSPTHLIKTRGQQATLRCSPISGHTSVYWYQQALGLGLQFLLWYDEGEERNRGNFPPRFSGRQFPNYSSELNVNALELEDSALYLCASDRWGGNEQFFGPGTRLTVL.

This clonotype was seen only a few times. The CDR3 protein is CATSRGGLNYGYTF. The CDR3 region has the DNA TGTGCCACCAGCAGGGGAGGCCTAAACTATGGCTACACCTTC. The V gene is TRBV15, the J gene TRBJ1-2; D gene uncertain. Trimming shortened V by 3 bases and J by 2 bases, and 10 bases separated the two germline ends. This CDR3 has 14 residues. From germline, CDR1 is LNHNV and CDR2 YYDKDF (reference sequence).

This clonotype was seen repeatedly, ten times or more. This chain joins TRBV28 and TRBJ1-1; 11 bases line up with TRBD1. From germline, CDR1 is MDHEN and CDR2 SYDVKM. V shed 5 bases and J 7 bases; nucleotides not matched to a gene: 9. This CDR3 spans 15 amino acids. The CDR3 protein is CASSPPGQGEVEAFF. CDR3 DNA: TGTGCCAGCAGTCCCCCGGGACAGGGGGAGGTTGAAGCTTTCTTT.

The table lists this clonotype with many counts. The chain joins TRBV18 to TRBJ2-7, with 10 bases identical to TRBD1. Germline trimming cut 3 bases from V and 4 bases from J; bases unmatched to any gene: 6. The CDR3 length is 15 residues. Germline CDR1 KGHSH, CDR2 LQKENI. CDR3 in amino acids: CASSPSGQGYYEQYF. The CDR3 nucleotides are TGTGCCAGCTCACCTTCGGGACAGGGGTATTACGAGCAGTACTTC.

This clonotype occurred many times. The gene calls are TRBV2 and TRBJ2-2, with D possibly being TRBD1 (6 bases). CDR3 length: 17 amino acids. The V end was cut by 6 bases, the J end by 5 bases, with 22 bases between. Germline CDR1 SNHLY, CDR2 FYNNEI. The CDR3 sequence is CASSPQGPGDVTGELFF. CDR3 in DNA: TGTGCCAGCAGCCCGCAGGGTCCAGGGGATGTGACCGGGGAGCTGTTTTTT.

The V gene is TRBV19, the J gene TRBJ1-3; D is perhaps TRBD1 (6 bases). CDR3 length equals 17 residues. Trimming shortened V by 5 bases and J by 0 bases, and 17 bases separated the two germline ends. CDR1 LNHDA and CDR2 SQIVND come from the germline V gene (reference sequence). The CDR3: CASSPLHGQSSGNTIYF. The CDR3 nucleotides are TGTGCCAGTAGTCCCCTGCACGGACAGAGCTCTGGAAACACCATATATTTT.

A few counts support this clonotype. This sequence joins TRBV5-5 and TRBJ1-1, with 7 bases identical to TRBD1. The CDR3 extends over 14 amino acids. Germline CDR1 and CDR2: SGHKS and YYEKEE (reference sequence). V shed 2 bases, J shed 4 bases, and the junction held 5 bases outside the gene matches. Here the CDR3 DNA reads TGTGCCAGCAGCTTTCTTGGACAGGCCACTGAAGCTTTCTTT. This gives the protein CASSFLGQATEAFF.

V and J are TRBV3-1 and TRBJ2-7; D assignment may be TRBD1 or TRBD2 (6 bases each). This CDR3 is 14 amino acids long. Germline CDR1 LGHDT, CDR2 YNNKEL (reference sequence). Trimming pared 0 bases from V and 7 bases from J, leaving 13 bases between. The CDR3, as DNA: TGTGCCAGCAGCCAAGATCGGGGGCCGCAGGAGCAGTACTTC. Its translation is CASSQDRGPQEQYF.

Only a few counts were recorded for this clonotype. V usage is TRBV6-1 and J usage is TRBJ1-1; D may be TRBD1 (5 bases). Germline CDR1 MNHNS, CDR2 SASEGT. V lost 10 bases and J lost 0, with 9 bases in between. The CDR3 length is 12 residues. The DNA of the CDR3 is TGTGCCAACGGACATTTGAACACTGAAGCTTTCTTT. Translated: CANGHLNTEAFF.

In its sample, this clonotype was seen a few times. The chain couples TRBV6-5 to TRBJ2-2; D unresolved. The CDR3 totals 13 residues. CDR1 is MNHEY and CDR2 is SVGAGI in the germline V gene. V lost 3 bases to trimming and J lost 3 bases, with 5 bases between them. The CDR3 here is CASSYIYTGELFF. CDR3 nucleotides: TGTGCCAGCAGTTATATTTACACCGGGGAGCTGTTTTTT.